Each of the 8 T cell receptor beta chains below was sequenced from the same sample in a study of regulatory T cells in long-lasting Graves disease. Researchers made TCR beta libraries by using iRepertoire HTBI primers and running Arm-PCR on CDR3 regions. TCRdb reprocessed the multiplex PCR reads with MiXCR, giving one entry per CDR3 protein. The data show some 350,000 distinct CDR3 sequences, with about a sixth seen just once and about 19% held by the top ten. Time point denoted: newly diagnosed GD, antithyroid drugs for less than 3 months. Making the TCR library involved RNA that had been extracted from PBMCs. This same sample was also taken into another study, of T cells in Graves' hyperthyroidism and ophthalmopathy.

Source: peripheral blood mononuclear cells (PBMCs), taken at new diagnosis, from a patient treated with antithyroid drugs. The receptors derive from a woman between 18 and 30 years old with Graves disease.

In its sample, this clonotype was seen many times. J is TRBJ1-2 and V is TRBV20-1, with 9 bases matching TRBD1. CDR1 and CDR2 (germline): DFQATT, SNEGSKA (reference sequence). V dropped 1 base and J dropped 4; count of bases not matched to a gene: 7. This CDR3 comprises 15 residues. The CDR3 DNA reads TGCAGTGCTAGAGGGGGGACAGGGCAGCGCTATGGCTACACCTTC. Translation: CSARGGTGQRYGYTF.

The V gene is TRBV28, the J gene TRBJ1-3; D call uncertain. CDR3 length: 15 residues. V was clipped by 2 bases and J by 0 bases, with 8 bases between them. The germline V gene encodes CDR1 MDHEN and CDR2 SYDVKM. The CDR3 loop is CASSLAAGSGNTIYF. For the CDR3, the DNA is TGTGCCAGCAGTTTAGCCGCCGGCTCTGGAAACACCATATATTTT. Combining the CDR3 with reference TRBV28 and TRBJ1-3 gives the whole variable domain DVKVTQSSRYLVKRTGEKVFLECVQDMDHENMFWYRQDPGLGLRLIYFSYDVKMKEKGDIPEGYSVSREKKERFSLILESASTNQTSMYLCASSLAAGSGNTIYFGEGSWLTVV.

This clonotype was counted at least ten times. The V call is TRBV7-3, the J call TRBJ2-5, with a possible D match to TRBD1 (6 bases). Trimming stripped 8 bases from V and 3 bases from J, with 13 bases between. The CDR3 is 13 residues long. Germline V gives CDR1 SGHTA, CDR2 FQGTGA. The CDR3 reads CASAEYREETQYF. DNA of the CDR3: TGTGCCAGCGCCGAATACAGGGAAGAGACCCAGTACTTC. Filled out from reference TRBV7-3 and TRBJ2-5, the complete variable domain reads GAGVSQTPSNKVTEKGKYVELRCDPISGHTALYWYRQSLGQGPEFLIYFQGTGAADDSGLPNDRFFAVRPEGSVSTLKIQRTERGDSAVYLCASAEYREETQYFGPGTRLLVL.

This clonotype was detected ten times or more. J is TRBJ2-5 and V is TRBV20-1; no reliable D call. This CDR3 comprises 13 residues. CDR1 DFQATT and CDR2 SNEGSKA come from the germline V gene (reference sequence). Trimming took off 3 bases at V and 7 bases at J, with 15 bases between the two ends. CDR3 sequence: CSASPSGVGTQYF. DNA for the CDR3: TGCAGTGCTAGCCCTTCTGGCGTCGGGACCCAGTACTTC.

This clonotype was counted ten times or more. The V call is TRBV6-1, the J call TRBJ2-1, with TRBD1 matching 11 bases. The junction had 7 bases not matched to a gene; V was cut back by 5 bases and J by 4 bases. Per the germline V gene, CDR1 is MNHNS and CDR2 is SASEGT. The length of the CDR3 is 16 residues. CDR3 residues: CASSTWGTGGYNEQFF. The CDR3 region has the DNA TGTGCCAGCAGTACCTGGGGGACAGGGGGGTACAATGAGCAGTTCTTC.

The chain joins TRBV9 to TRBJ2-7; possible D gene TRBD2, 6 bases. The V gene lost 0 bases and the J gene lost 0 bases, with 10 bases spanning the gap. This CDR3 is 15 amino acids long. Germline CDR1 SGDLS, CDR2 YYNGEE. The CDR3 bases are TGTGCCAGCAGCGTAGGCGGGGACCCCTCCTACGAGCAGTACTTC. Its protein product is CASSVGGDPSYEQYF.

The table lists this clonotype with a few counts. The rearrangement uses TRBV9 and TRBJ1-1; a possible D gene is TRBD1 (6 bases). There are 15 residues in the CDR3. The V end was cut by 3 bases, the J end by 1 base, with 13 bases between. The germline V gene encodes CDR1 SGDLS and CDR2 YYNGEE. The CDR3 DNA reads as TGTGCCAGCAGCGGACTCACAGGGACGAACACTGAAGCTTTCTTT. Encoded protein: CASSGLTGTNTEAFF.

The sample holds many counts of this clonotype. This chain's CDR3 is CASSLGQAETQYF. DNA for the CDR3: TGTGCCAGCAGTTTGGGGCAGGCGGAAACCCAGTACTTC. The chain recombines TRBV12-3 or TRBV12-4 with TRBJ2-5, with D possibly matching TRBD1 (5 bases). The CDR3 loop spans 13 amino acids. V lost 3 bases, J lost 8 bases, and 13 bases lay in between.